This T cell receptor (beta chain) derives from a study of T cells in Graves' hyperthyroidism and ophthalmopathy. CDR3 length: 15 amino acids. V lost 1 base to trimming and J lost 1 base; unmatched junction nucleotides: 6. Per germline, CDR1 SQVTM and CDR2 ANQGSEA. This clonotype has ten or more counts. From RNA transcripts, TCR beta CDR3 regions were amplified. When the TCR CDR3 underwent first-round RT-PCR, the HTBI primer set was used. TCRdb used MiXCR to reprocess the multiplex PCR reads, holding one entry per CDR3 protein. The data show roughly 380,000 distinct CDR3 sequences, with roughly 14% seen just once and approximately 11% held by the top ten.

This chain links TRBV29-1 with TRBJ2-5; TRBD1 aligns across 7 bases. This receptor was identified in a woman aged 55-70 years with Graves' hyperthyroidism. The specimen was blood. CDR3 DNA sequence: TGCAGCGTTGAAGGGAATAGGGGGCGCCAAGAGACCCAGTACTTC. It is translated as CSVEGNRGRQETQYF.